This T cell receptor (beta chain) was observed in a study of identical twins (dated by TCRdb to the mid-2010s). In the study overall: The study deep-sequenced TCR alpha and beta repertoires from monozygotic twins, unrelated adults of various ages and cord blood to test whether fetal clonotypes persist. To rule out contamination, the twin experiments were replicated at different times with different library preparation protocols.

Receptors were amplified or captured by 5' RACE. Sequencing relied on an Illumina HiSeq 2000. Template switching added a universal primer binding site, and the final cDNA carried a unique molecular identifier that allowed TCR cDNA molecules to be counted accurately. Specific primers in the conserved constant-segment region were used to synthesize first-strand cDNA for TCR alpha and beta chains. To control for contamination, every cDNA library was double barcoded, receiving both a SMART-Mk sample barcode and Illumina barcodes. TruSeq adapter sequences and Illumina sample barcodes were added in two successive PCR steps. Sequencing of the TCR alpha and beta cDNA libraries was done on the Illumina HiSeq platform using custom primers. The study's processing was this. MiGEC was used to process raw reads and extract unique molecular identifiers, and MiXCR was used to find CDR3 positions. Recombination models were inferred per individual with the repgenHMM and IGoR tools using an EM algorithm. Shared clonotype analysis was performed with the tcR package in R, normalizing sharing by the product of cloneset sizes. Out-of-frame nonproductive sequences were analyzed to study raw recombination free of thymic and clonal selection effects. In TCRdb, the public reads were trimmed at Q25 with fastp and aligned with MiXCR, with productive beta chains retained. Every entry covers one CDR3 protein and lists the most common genes and DNA from its rows. These V and J calls derive from TCRdb rather than the authors' analysis. Here the sample has hundreds of thousands of distinct CDR3 sequences; over 9% occur a single time. The leading ten clones occupy around 1.5% of the sample.

Every donor was a healthy Caucasian. The twin cohort comprised three pairs of female monozygotic twins, all aged roughly 18 to 30 years. Peripheral blood mononuclear cells were the source from which RNA for the TCR libraries was isolated. As to this clonotype: Its target antigen remains unknown. Base qualities are not recorded, but no much larger clone differs from it by a single base.

The CDR3 covers 15 residues, taking in both the cysteine and the phenylalanine. Only CDR3 DNA remains: 45 bases, in frame from the first base. V and J are truncated by 6 bases and 4 bases respectively, leaving an intervening sequence of 18 bases. The germline V gene provides CDR1 MNHNS and CDR2 SASEGT. What the authors observed across the whole study: Invariant T cells such as MAIT and iNKT could partly confound zero-insertion analyses, although diverse VJ usage argued against such confounding for most clonotypes. Compared with coincidental sharing between unrelated individuals, out-of-frame TCR alpha sequences shared between twins had an excess of sequences with low generation probability. Conclusions relied on cross-sectional statistical analysis, since the same donors could not be followed over many years. Recombination models systematically underestimated out-of-frame TCR alpha sharing in monozygotic twins but agreed with sharing between unrelated individuals. The excess sharing between twins in beta out-of-frame sequences was weaker because fewer shared sequences reduced the signal-to-noise ratio. Fewer insertions were carried by abundant cord blood beta clonotypes; a weaker similar trend was observed in young adult naive repertoires, while no such trend was observed in memory repertoires.

Separately, the same data were catalogued under a study of yellow fever vaccine responses in identical twins. Per that second paper: According to the authors, in identical twins the way T cells responded to vaccination appeared partly convergent and partly personalized. Focusing on identical twins, the study followed the T cell clones that responded to the vaccine, and did so with precision.

Sequencing was carried out using PBMCs. The TCR sequence derives from a woman aged 18-29 years in good health. Recombination connected TRBV6-1 to TRBJ2-5, with the D gene possibly TRBD1 or TRBD2, each one fitting 6 bases. The nucleotide sequence reads as follows: TGTGCCAGCAGCCCACCATGGGGGGCCCTAGAGACCCAGTACTTC. It encodes CASSPPWGALETQYF.